This T cell receptor (beta chain) was obtained from a study of T cells in Graves' hyperthyroidism and ophthalmopathy. From RNA transcripts, TCR beta CDR3 regions were amplified. First-round RT-PCR with HTBI primers amplified the TCR CDR3 region. Each CDR3 protein gets one entry after TCRdb re-called the multiplex PCR reads with MiXCR. The sample comprises under 800,000 distinct CDR3 sequences, roughly 15% of which are singletons, and about a tenth rests with the top ten. In its sample, this clonotype was seen a few times. The CDR3 loop spans 15 amino acids. The ends were cut back, 7 bases at V and 3 bases at J, with 18 bases in the middle.

The source is a woman younger than 35 with Graves' hyperthyroidism. Sequenced input: blood. The V and J genes are TRBV12-3 or TRBV12-4 and TRBJ1-2; possibly TRBD1 for D (5 bases). CDR3 sequence reads: CASKLRGPGHYGYTF. The CDR3 DNA is TGTGCCAGCAAACTCCGGGGCCCCGGGCACTATGGCTACACCTTC.